Listed here are 20 T cell receptor beta chains from one sample, sequenced in a study of early T cells in non-severe SARS-CoV-2 infection. TCRdb recomputed calls from the 5' RACE reads with MiXCR, one row per CDR3 protein. Among over 80,000 distinct CDR3 sequences listed, over 9.5% were seen once. Sequenced here: whole blood, sampled at baseline. The receptors stem from an adult who was a healthcare worker with PCR-confirmed SARS-CoV-2 infection or an uninfected control (not recorded which).

The V and J genes are TRBV5-6 and TRBJ1-1; D gene unclear. Trimming removed 6 bases at V and 4 bases at J, with 25 bases between. The length of the CDR3 is 17 residues. Germline CDR1 is SGHDT and CDR2 is YYEEEE. CDR3 bases: TGTGCCAGCACCCGCCAGGCGGTCATAGGGAGTGGCACTGAAGCTTTCTTT. Residues: CASTRQAVIGSGTEAFF.

The rearrangement links TRBV3-1 to TRBJ2-5, with 11 bases that match TRBD2. V gave up 7 bases and J gave up 5 bases; unmatched junction bases: 15. The CDR3 is made up of 17 amino acids. CDR1 and CDR2 (germline): LGHDT, YNNKEL (reference sequence). This chain's CDR3 is CASTEGGVLAGEETQYF. DNA of the CDR3: TGTGCCAGCACCGAAGGAGGGGTACTAGCGGGAGAGGAGACCCAGTACTTC.

This clonotype has a count of ten or more. The V call is TRBV2, the J call TRBJ2-6, with D possibly TRBD1 on 6 matching bases. CDR1 SNHLY and CDR2 FYNNEI come from the germline V gene. V was cut by 5 bases and J by 2 bases, with 10 bases left in between. CDR3 size: 15 residues. As DNA, the CDR3 is TGTGCCAGCAGTAGTACAGGGCCTGGGGCCAACGTCCTGACTTTC. This codes for CASSSTGPGANVLTF. Full variable domain (missing parts from reference TRBV2 and TRBJ2-6): EPEVTQTPSHQVTQMGQEVILRCVPISNHLYFYWYRQILGQKVEFLVSFYNNEISEKSEIFDDQFSVERPDGSNFTLKIRSTKLEDSAMYFCASSSTGPGANVLTFGAGSRLTVL.

This clonotype occurred a few times. This chain links TRBV11-3 with TRBJ2-1; 8 bases align to TRBD1. The V and J ends lost 4 bases and 1 base, in that order; junction bases with no gene match: 3. CDR1 and CDR2 (germline): SGHNT, YENEEA. The length of the CDR3 is 15 residues. CDR3 DNA sequence: TGTGCCAGCAGCTCAGACAGGGGATCCTACAATGAGCAGTTCTTC. It translates to CASSSDRGSYNEQFF.

The chain has TRBV27 and TRBJ2-7, with 8 bases fitting TRBD2. Losses at the gene ends were 6 bases for V and 3 bases for J; bases not matched to a gene: 4. The CDR3 sequence is 13 residues long. Germline V gene sequence: CDR1 MNHEY, CDR2 SMNVEV (reference sequence). The CDR3 spells CASSLAGRYEQYF. The CDR3 DNA reads as TGTGCCAGCAGCCTAGCGGGCCGCTACGAGCAGTACTTC.

This clonotype has only a few counts. The chain joins TRBV5-4 to TRBJ1-1, with D hard to call. The CDR3 extends over 14 amino acids. V shed 4 bases and J shed 6 bases, with 16 bases lying between them. CDR1 is SGHNT and CDR2 is YYREEE in the germline V gene (reference sequence). CDR3 in amino acids: CASSPTGTAAEAFF. The CDR3 bases are TGTGCCAGCAGCCCAACGGGTACGGCGGCTGAAGCTTTCTTT.

This clonotype showed up just a few times. The chain recombines TRBV7-3 with TRBJ1-4; D gene ambiguous. Germline CDR1 is SGHTA and CDR2 is FQGTGA. The V and J ends lost 4 bases and 7 bases respectively, with 16 bases between them. This CDR3 has 15 residues. The CDR3 DNA sequence: TGTGCCAGCAGCTCCACCGGTCCTCCCGGTGAAAAACTGTTTTTT. It specifies CASSSTGPPGEKLFF.

This clonotype was detected many times. The chain carries TRBV28 and TRBJ2-6, with a possible D match to TRBD2 (5 bases). Germline V gives CDR1 MDHEN, CDR2 SYDVKM. Trimming stripped 7 bases from V and 3 bases from J, with 19 bases between. The CDR3 covers 17 residues. CDR3 loop: CASTPGSGLRGANVLTF. In DNA, the CDR3 is TGTGCCAGCACCCCGGGGAGCGGTTTGCGTGGGGCCAACGTCCTGACTTTC.

This clonotype came up a few times. The chain employs TRBV20-1 and TRBJ1-4; D gene unclear. V was pared by 4 bases and J by 0 bases, with 9 bases between. The CDR3 has 14 residues. The germline V gene has CDR1 DFQATT and CDR2 SNEGSKA (reference sequence). The CDR3 DNA sequence: TGCAGTGCTATAAACAGAGCAACTAATGAAAAACTGTTTTTT. It yields the protein CSAINRATNEKLFF.

The chain combines TRBV5-6 with TRBJ1-1; D may be TRBD1 (6 bases). Trimming took 4 bases from V and 6 from J, leaving 16 bases between them. The CDR3 loop spans 14 amino acids. CDR1 is SGHDT and CDR2 is YYEEEE in the germline V gene. DNA of the CDR3: TGTGCCAGCAGCACATATACAGGGATCGCTGAAGCTTTCTTT. It is translated as CASSTYTGIAEAFF.

The chain is built from TRBV12-3 or TRBV12-4 and TRBJ1-1; weak D call: TRBD1 (6 bases). The V gene lost 6 bases and the J gene lost 1 base, with 15 bases spanning the gap. This CDR3 contains 15 residues. The chain's CDR3 is CASSLTTGKNTEAFF. CDR3 bases: TGTGCCAGCAGCCTTACTACAGGGAAGAACACTGAAGCTTTCTTT.

The chain joins TRBV30 to TRBJ2-7; a possible D gene is TRBD1 (5 bases). Germline V CDR1 and CDR2: GTSNPN, SVGIG (reference sequence). There are 12 residues in the CDR3. V lost 1 base to trimming and J lost 4 bases, with 8 bases between them. The CDR3 DNA reads as TGTGCCTGGAGTGATCAGGGTTACGAGCAGTACTTC. Translating gives CAWSDQGYEQYF.

This clonotype turned up a few times. V gene TRBV11-2 combines with J gene TRBJ2-7, with D unresolved. Germline-derived CDR1 and CDR2 are SGHAT and FQNNGV. The CDR3 has 14 amino acids. The V end was cut by 3 bases, the J end by 0 bases, with 9 bases between. The CDR3 nucleotides read TGTGCCAGCAGCTTGGTCAGACCCTCCTACGAGCAGTACTTC. As protein: CASSLVRPSYEQYF. Complete variable domain (other parts from reference TRBV11-2 and TRBJ2-7): EAGVAQSPRYKIIEKRQSVAFWCNPISGHATLYWYQQILGQGPKLLIQFQNNGVVDDSQLPKDRFSAERLKGVDSTLKIQPAKLEDSAVYLCASSLVRPSYEQYFGPGTRLTVT.

This clonotype was counted many times. V is TRBV18 and J is TRBJ1-1; D remains unclear. The V gene's germline CDR1 is KGHSH and CDR2 LQKENI. V was pared by 3 bases and J by 7 bases, with 18 bases between. The CDR3 totals 15 residues. DNA of the CDR3: TGTGCCAGCTCACCCCGAGGACTCCCGGGCCTTGAAGCTTTCTTT. Amino acid sequence: CASSPRGLPGLEAFF. The entire variable domain, with the rest obtained from reference TRBV18 and TRBJ1-1, is as follows: NAGVMQNPRHLVRRRGQEARLRCSPMKGHSHVYWYRQLPEEGLKFMVYLQKENIIDESGMPKERFSAEFPKEGPSILRIQQVVRGDSAAYFCASSPRGLPGLEAFFGQGTRLTVV.

This clonotype was seen a handful of times. This chain connects TRBV7-9 to TRBJ1-6; weak D call: TRBD1 (6 bases). The V end lost 6 bases, the J end lost 7 bases, and 25 bases lay between the germline ends. CDR1 is SEHNR and CDR2 is FQNEAQ in the germline V gene (reference sequence). The CDR3 has 18 amino acids. This CDR3 reads CASSTGTQVPSSNSPLHF. The CDR3 DNA sequence: TGTGCCAGCAGTACAGGGACCCAAGTTCCATCCTCGAATTCACCCCTCCACTTT.

The table lists this clonotype with many counts. V gene TRBV7-4 combines with J gene TRBJ1-3, with D unclear. The CDR3 has 15 amino acids. V was shortened by 1 base and J by 0 bases, with 7 bases between the two germline ends. Looked up from germline, CDR1 is SGHVT and CDR2 is SQSDAQ. CDR3 bases: TGTGCCAGCAGCTTAGGACGTAGCTCTGGAAACACCATATATTTT. Translating gives CASSLGRSSGNTIYF.

The chain links TRBV12-3 or TRBV12-4 to TRBJ2-1, with 7 bases that match TRBD2. CDR3 length: 15 amino acids. V was clipped by 2 bases and J by 8 bases; unmatched bases: 9. DNA for the CDR3: TGTGCCAGCAGTTTAATGGCGGGAGAAACCCATGAGCAGTTCTTC. Protein sequence: CASSLMAGETHEQFF.

This clonotype is a singleton in its sample. The chain carries TRBV10-3 and TRBJ2-7; tentative D call: TRBD1 (6 bases). The CDR3 spans 13 residues. V was clipped by 3 bases and J by 3 bases, with 9 bases between them. Germline V gene lookup returns CDR1 ENHRY and CDR2 SYGVKD. The CDR3 sequence: CAISDGRGYEQYF. The CDR3, as DNA: TGTGCCATCAGTGACGGCAGGGGCTACGAGCAGTACTTC.

This clonotype was seen many times. The chain couples TRBV20-1 to TRBJ1-1; D is undetermined. The germline V gene has CDR1 DFQATT and CDR2 SNEGSKA (reference sequence). Trimming took off 4 bases at V and 1 base at J, with 13 bases between the two ends. The CDR3 runs 14 residues. CDR3 DNA sequence: TGCAGTGCTAATCCCCCGGGTTGGAACACTGAAGCTTTCTTT. Its translation is CSANPPGWNTEAFF.

This clonotype was found many times. This rearrangement joins TRBV6-4 to TRBJ2-1; 11 nucleotides align to TRBD2. The CDR3 consists of 14 residues. Per germline, CDR1 MRHNA and CDR2 SNTAGT. Trimming removed 4 bases from V and 9 bases from J; junction bases left unmatched: 5. The CDR3 region has the DNA TGTGCCAGCAGTGCTACTAGCGGGAGTACTGAGCAGTTCTTC. Translated: CASSATSGSTEQFF.